This T cell receptor beta chain is drawn from a study of T-cell reconstitution after alpha-beta-depleted transplantation in children. This clonotype has at least ten counts. Germline lookup yields CDR1 DFQATT and CDR2 SNEGSKA (reference sequence). V was clipped by 0 bases and J by 7 bases, with 7 bases between them. CDR3 length: 11 amino acids. During its preparation, the TCRbeta library received unique molecular identifiers. MiXCR, applied by TCRdb to the PCR reads, yields one record per CDR3 protein. The table includes 350,000 to 450,000 distinct CDR3 sequences, about a fifth detected once. This clonotype was obtained from a human donor who donated a stem cell graft to a child with acute myeloid leukemia. V and J are TRBV20-1 and TRBJ2-7; possible D gene TRBD2, 5 bases. The material sequenced was PBMCs from the stem cell graft donor, taken from the stem cell graft. The CDR3 nucleotides are TGCAGTGCTAGAGACAGAGGGGAGCAGTACTTC. It is translated as CSARDRGEQYF.